This is a list of T cell receptor beta chains from one sample in a study of early T cells in non-severe SARS-CoV-2 infection. TCRdb ran MiXCR on the 5' RACE reads and lists one entry per CDR3 protein. The table has 95,000 to 120,000 distinct CDR3 sequences, 9.5% to 13% seen once. Sequenced sample: whole blood. Source of these receptors: an adult who was a healthcare worker with PCR-confirmed SARS-CoV-2 infection or an uninfected control (not recorded which). CDR3s include the opening cysteine and the closing phenylalanine or tryptophan. Each record gives: V gene, D gene, J gene, CDR3 length, clone size, CDR3 DNA, CDR3 protein. A D gene is named only where the DNA matches it firmly. Only some rows state a clone size, as once, few, many or a class for expanded clones.

V gene: TRBV7-9
D gene: .
J gene: TRBJ1-1
CDR3 length: 14
clone size: many
CDR3 DNA: TGTGCCAGCAGCTTACCAGGGAGCCACAGGGTGGCTTTCTTT
CDR3 protein: CASSLPGSHRVAFF

V gene: TRBV28
D gene: .
J gene: TRBJ2-2
CDR3 length: 15
clone size: few
CDR3 DNA: TGTGCCAGCAGTTCCCTTGGGACCGGTACCGGGGAGCTGTTTTTT
CDR3 protein: CASSSLGTGTGELFF

V gene: TRBV6-6
D gene: TRBD1
J gene: TRBJ1-5
CDR3 length: 17
clone size: .
CDR3 DNA: TGTGCCAGCAGTTACTCGACCTTCGACAGGGGGAAGCAGCCCCAGCATTTT
CDR3 protein: CASSYSTFDRGKQPQHF

V gene: TRBV3-1
D gene: TRBD2
J gene: TRBJ2-1
CDR3 length: 17
clone size: few
CDR3 DNA: TGTGCCAGCAGCCAAGGCCCGACTAGCAGTAACTACAATGAGCAGTTCTTC
CDR3 protein: CASSQGPTSSNYNEQFF

V gene: TRBV3-1
D gene: .
J gene: TRBJ2-1
CDR3 length: 16
clone size: many
CDR3 DNA: TGTGCCAGCAGCCAACCGGACGGAGCGATCCACAATGAGCAGTTCTTC
CDR3 protein: CASSQPDGAIHNEQFF

V gene: TRBV10-3
D gene: .
J gene: TRBJ1-4
CDR3 length: 13
clone size: few
CDR3 DNA: TGTGCCATCAGACAGGGAAGTAATGAAAAACTGTTTTTT
CDR3 protein: CAIRQGSNEKLFF

V gene: TRBV28
D gene: .
J gene: TRBJ2-2
CDR3 length: 14
clone size: .
CDR3 DNA: TGTGCCAGCAGTAAGACGCTAGCCACCGGGGAGCTGTTTTTT
CDR3 protein: CASSKTLATGELFF

V gene: TRBV6-5
D gene: .
J gene: TRBJ2-2
CDR3 length: 16
clone size: few
CDR3 DNA: TGTGCCAGCAGTTACTTTCCCAGGGTCGACACCGGGGAGCTGTTTTTT
CDR3 protein: CASSYFPRVDTGELFF

V gene: TRBV20-1
D gene: .
J gene: TRBJ1-1
CDR3 length: 13
clone size: many
CDR3 DNA: TGCAGTGCTAGAGTAGGGTTGAACACTGAAGCTTTCTTT
CDR3 protein: CSARVGLNTEAFF

V gene: TRBV5-1
D gene: .
J gene: TRBJ1-1
CDR3 length: 14
clone size: few
CDR3 DNA: TGCGCCAGCAGCGGAGGACGGATCAGGACTGAAGCTTTCTTT
CDR3 protein: CASSGGRIRTEAFF

V gene: TRBV18
D gene: .
J gene: TRBJ1-1
CDR3 length: 13
clone size: .
CDR3 DNA: TGTGCCAGCTCACCATCCCCCGCCACTGAAGCTTTCTTT
CDR3 protein: CASSPSPATEAFF

V gene: TRBV7-9
D gene: TRBD2
J gene: TRBJ2-3
CDR3 length: 20
clone size: few
CDR3 DNA: TGTGCCAGCAGCTTAACCCCGGGGCTAGCGGGAGTATGGACCGCAGATACGCAGTATTTT
CDR3 protein: CASSLTPGLAGVWTADTQYF

V gene: TRBV12-3/TRBV12-4
D gene: .
J gene: TRBJ2-3
CDR3 length: 15
clone size: many
CDR3 DNA: TGTGCCAGCACCCCGGGAGCGGGCCACCATGGGTCGCAGTATTTT
CDR3 protein: CASTPGAGHHGSQYF

V gene: TRBV11-2
D gene: TRBD2
J gene: TRBJ2-7
CDR3 length: 15
clone size: .
CDR3 DNA: TGTGCCAGCCGCTTAGATTTAACTAGCGGCTACGAGCAGTACTTC
CDR3 protein: CASRLDLTSGYEQYF

V gene: TRBV19
D gene: .
J gene: TRBJ2-4
CDR3 length: 14
clone size: .
CDR3 DNA: TGTGCCAGTAATGGCGGAGTAGCCAAAAACATTCAGTACTTC
CDR3 protein: CASNGGVAKNIQYF

V gene: TRBV12-5
D gene: .
J gene: TRBJ2-6
CDR3 length: 15
clone size: .
CDR3 DNA: TGTGCTAGTCTCCCGAACTTCTCTGGGGCCAACGTCCTGACTTTC
CDR3 protein: CASLPNFSGANVLTF

V gene: TRBV19
D gene: TRBD1
J gene: TRBJ1-5
CDR3 length: 15
clone size: few
CDR3 DNA: TGTGCCAGTAGTTTTAAGGACAGGGGACATCAGCCCCAGCATTTT
CDR3 protein: CASSFKDRGHQPQHF

V gene: TRBV11-2
D gene: .
J gene: TRBJ2-5
CDR3 length: 15
clone size: few
CDR3 DNA: TGTGCCAGCAGCTTTTACGGGAACCCTCAAGAGACCCAGTACTTC
CDR3 protein: CASSFYGNPQETQYF

V gene: TRBV6-5
D gene: TRBD1
J gene: TRBJ2-1
CDR3 length: 13
clone size: many
CDR3 DNA: TGTGCCAGCAGCCCGACAGGGTTGAATGAGCAGTTCTTC
CDR3 protein: CASSPTGLNEQFF

V gene: TRBV15
D gene: .
J gene: TRBJ2-3
CDR3 length: 14
clone size: many
CDR3 DNA: TGTGCCACCAGCAGAGATTGGGCTGCAGATACGCAGTATTTT
CDR3 protein: CATSRDWAADTQYF

V gene: TRBV14
D gene: TRBD2
J gene: TRBJ2-1
CDR3 length: 16
clone size: .
CDR3 DNA: TGTGCCAGCAGCCGCCGACTAGCGGGGACATCGGATGAGCAGTTCTTC
CDR3 protein: CASSRRLAGTSDEQFF

V gene: TRBV5-6
D gene: .
J gene: TRBJ2-3
CDR3 length: 17
clone size: few
CDR3 DNA: TGTGCCAGCCGACTACTGACACTTAGTTTGGGCACAGATACGCAGTATTTT
CDR3 protein: CASRLLTLSLGTDTQYF

V gene: TRBV28
D gene: .
J gene: TRBJ1-5
CDR3 length: 15
clone size: .
CDR3 DNA: TGTGCCAGCGTCCCGGGGGGGGGCCGAGGGCAGCCCCAGCATTTT
CDR3 protein: CASVPGGGRGQPQHF

V gene: TRBV5-1
D gene: TRBD1
J gene: TRBJ2-5
CDR3 length: 13
clone size: .
CDR3 DNA: TGCGCCAGCAGCTTACAGGGGCCAGAGACCCAGTACTTC
CDR3 protein: CASSLQGPETQYF

V gene: TRBV3-1
D gene: TRBD2
J gene: TRBJ2-2
CDR3 length: 15
clone size: few
CDR3 DNA: TGTGCCAGCAGCCCAGTCCGGGGAGGGACCGGGGAGCTGTTTTTT
CDR3 protein: CASSPVRGGTGELFF

V gene: TRBV7-9
D gene: TRBD1
J gene: TRBJ2-7
CDR3 length: 14
clone size: few
CDR3 DNA: TGTGCCAGCAGCCCTTGGACAGGGTACAACGAGCAGTACTTC
CDR3 protein: CASSPWTGYNEQYF

V gene: TRBV7-9
D gene: .
J gene: TRBJ1-4
CDR3 length: 17
clone size: .
CDR3 DNA: TGTGCCACCGACGGCGGGGGGATGATATTTCGTAATGAAAAACTGTTTTTT
CDR3 protein: CATDGGGMIFRNEKLFF

V gene: TRBV5-1
D gene: .
J gene: TRBJ2-1
CDR3 length: 15
clone size: .
CDR3 DNA: TGCGCCAGCAGCTTGGCCGGGACTGGGGTCGATGAGCAGTTCTTC
CDR3 protein: CASSLAGTGVDEQFF

V gene: TRBV20-1
D gene: TRBD2
J gene: TRBJ2-1
CDR3 length: 15
clone size: few
CDR3 DNA: TGCAGTGCTGCCCCGGTCCAGCGGGACGTCAATGAGCAGTTCTTC
CDR3 protein: CSAAPVQRDVNEQFF

V gene: TRBV3-1
D gene: TRBD2
J gene: TRBJ2-2
CDR3 length: 17
clone size: many
CDR3 DNA: TGTGCCAGCAGCCGTTCGACTAGCGGGGGCCACACCGGGGAGCTGTTTTTT
CDR3 protein: CASSRSTSGGHTGELFF

V gene: TRBV20-1
D gene: TRBD1
J gene: TRBJ1-1
CDR3 length: 13
clone size: many
CDR3 DNA: TGCAGTGCCAGACAGGGACCGAACACTGAAGCTTTCTTT
CDR3 protein: CSARQGPNTEAFF

V gene: TRBV5-1
D gene: .
J gene: TRBJ1-1
CDR3 length: 14
clone size: .
CDR3 DNA: TGCGCCAGCAGACTACAGCCTTTGAACACTGAAGCTTTCTTT
CDR3 protein: CASRLQPLNTEAFF

V gene: TRBV5-6
D gene: .
J gene: TRBJ1-1
CDR3 length: 13
clone size: .
CDR3 DNA: TGTGCCAGCAGCTCAACAGCCAACACTGAAGCTTTCTTT
CDR3 protein: CASSSTANTEAFF

V gene: TRBV6-5
D gene: TRBD1
J gene: TRBJ1-1
CDR3 length: 18
clone size: .
CDR3 DNA: TGTGCCAGCAGTTATTTGGAGGACAGGGGGCTGGGGGACACTGAAGCTTTCTTT
CDR3 protein: CASSYLEDRGLGDTEAFF

V gene: TRBV7-9
D gene: .
J gene: TRBJ1-4
CDR3 length: 16
clone size: .
CDR3 DNA: TGTGCCAGCAGCTTAGCGCCGGGACATAGTAATGAAAAACTGTTTTTT
CDR3 protein: CASSLAPGHSNEKLFF

V gene: TRBV25-1
D gene: TRBD2
J gene: TRBJ2-1
CDR3 length: 15
clone size: .
CDR3 DNA: TGTGCCAGCAGTGGAACTAGCGGGTCCTACAATGAGCAGTTCTTC
CDR3 protein: CASSGTSGSYNEQFF